The 12 T cell receptor beta chains below were found in one sample sequenced in a study of shared T cell receptors in the human thymus. The method was immunoSEQ multiplex PCR; TCRdb's version includes in-frame clones alone and lacks a portion of them. Among about 380,000 clones, approximately 95% were seen once, and the ten largest hold roughly 0.02%. Sequencing input: thymocytes. The receptors shown here come from a human donor.

The CDR3: CASSHGTSHPEAFF. In DNA form, the CDR3 reads TGCGCCAGCAGCCACGGGACCTCCCACCCTGAAGCTTTCTTT. The chain joins TRBV4-3 to TRBJ1-1, with a possible D match to TRBD1 (5 bases). This CDR3 comprises 14 residues. Trimming removed 3 bases at V and 6 bases at J, with 14 bases between. Germline CDR1 reads LGHNA; CDR2 reads YSLEER.

The CDR3: CASSQGRGSEGPQHF. CDR3 DNA: TGTGCCAGCAGCCAGGGGAGGGGCTCCGAAGGGCCCCAGCATTTT. The chain joins TRBV4-2 to TRBJ1-5; TRBD1 might be the D (5 bases). Trimming cost V 3 bases and J 9 bases, with 18 bases left between them. Germline V gene lookup returns CDR1 LGHNA and CDR2 YNFKEQ. The CDR3 is 15 residues long.

The rearrangement links TRBV15 to TRBJ2-1, with D perhaps matching TRBD2 (6 bases). Germline CDR1 reads LNHNV; CDR2 reads YYDKDF (reference sequence). The CDR3 contains 13 residues. V gave up 5 bases and J gave up 10 bases, with 15 bases separating them. The CDR3 DNA reads TGTGCCACCAGCTATAACGAGGGGAGGGAGCAGTTCTTC. It yields the protein CATSYNEGREQFF.

The chain combines TRBV11-2 with TRBJ1-1, with unresolved D. The CDR3 loop spans 13 amino acids. CDR1 and CDR2 from the germline V gene are SGHAT and FQNNGV. V lost 9 bases to trimming and J lost 4 bases, with 15 bases between them. DNA for the CDR3: TGTGCCAGAGCCACCCCGACACGCACTGAAGCTTTCTTT. It codes for CARATPTRTEAFF.

V is TRBV4-2 and J is TRBJ2-7, with 9 bases identical to TRBD1. CDR1 and CDR2 from the germline V gene are LGHNA and YNFKEQ. The CDR3 consists of 15 residues. Unmatched junction bases numbered 5, after V lost 3 bases and J lost 2 bases. The CDR3 bases are TGTGCCAGCAGCCACCATTGGGACAGGGCCTACGAGCAGTACTTC. It yields the protein CASSHHWDRAYEQYF.

V is TRBV19 and J is TRBJ2-2; maybe TRBD1 (6 bases). The CDR3 spans 16 residues. Trimming removed 2 bases at V and 5 bases at J, with 15 bases between. Germline loops: CDR1 LNHDA, CDR2 SQIVND (reference sequence). Here the CDR3 reads CASSISGQPGTGELFF. The CDR3 DNA is TGTGCCAGTAGTATATCCGGACAGCCAGGTACCGGGGAGCTGTTTTTT.

The chain employs TRBV7-2 and TRBJ2-7; TRBD1 matches at 7 bases. The CDR3 is 18 amino acids. The junction had 18 bases not matched to a gene; V was cut back by 3 bases and J by 4 bases. Germline CDR1 reads SGHTA; CDR2 reads FQGNSA. CDR3 loop: CASSLDPGQRIFGYEQYF. The DNA for the CDR3 is TGTGCCAGCAGCTTGGATCCGGGACAGAGAATTTTTGGATACGAGCAGTACTTC.

This clone was counted once. This rearrangement joins TRBV1 to TRBJ2-3; the table's D call, TRBD1, has no DNA check behind it. TRBV1 is a pseudogene locus. The CDR3 loop spans 19 amino acids. CDR3 DNA: TGCACCAGCAGCCAAGAATGGACAGGCCGCTGGTCTAGCACAGATACGCAGTATTTT. It codes for CTSSQEWTGRWSSTDTQYF.

The rearrangement uses TRBV7-6 and TRBJ2-2, with TRBD2 matching over 10 bases. The germline CDR1 and CDR2 sequences are SGHVS and FNYEAQ. Losses at the gene ends were 5 bases for V and 3 bases for J; bases not matched to a gene: 18. CDR3 length: 20 residues. The CDR3 is CASSPPRSGSGRPDTGELFF. Written as DNA, the CDR3 is TGTGCCAGCAGCCCCCCCCGGTCAGGTAGCGGGAGGCCGGACACCGGGGAGCTGTTTTTT.

This clone appeared a few times. This chain links TRBV6-1 with TRBJ1-5; no clear D. The CDR3 consists of 12 residues. V was trimmed by 7 bases and J by 4 bases, leaving 8 bases between them. Germline V gene sequence: CDR1 MNHNS, CDR2 SASEGT. CDR3: CASTLDNQPQHF. Written as DNA, the CDR3 is TGTGCCAGCACCCTCGATAATCAGCCCCAGCATTTT.

The CDR3 region has the DNA TGTGCCAGCTCACCGGCAAGAAGCTCCTACAATGAGCAGTTCTTC. Encoded protein: CASSPARSSYNEQFF. The V gene is TRBV18, the J gene TRBJ2-1, with unresolved D. V was pared by 3 bases and J by 0 bases, with 9 bases between. The CDR3 consists of 15 residues. The germline gives CDR1 KGHSH, CDR2 LQKENI.

The chain has TRBV28 and TRBJ2-7, with D tentatively TRBD2 (6 bases). Looked up from germline, CDR1 is MDHEN and CDR2 is SYDVKM. Trimming took 2 bases from V and 2 from J, leaving 13 bases between them. The CDR3 has 15 amino acids. The CDR3 sequence: CASSLAGLNTYEQYF. CDR3 DNA: TGTGCCAGCAGTTTAGCGGGGCTTAATACCTACGAGCAGTACTTC.